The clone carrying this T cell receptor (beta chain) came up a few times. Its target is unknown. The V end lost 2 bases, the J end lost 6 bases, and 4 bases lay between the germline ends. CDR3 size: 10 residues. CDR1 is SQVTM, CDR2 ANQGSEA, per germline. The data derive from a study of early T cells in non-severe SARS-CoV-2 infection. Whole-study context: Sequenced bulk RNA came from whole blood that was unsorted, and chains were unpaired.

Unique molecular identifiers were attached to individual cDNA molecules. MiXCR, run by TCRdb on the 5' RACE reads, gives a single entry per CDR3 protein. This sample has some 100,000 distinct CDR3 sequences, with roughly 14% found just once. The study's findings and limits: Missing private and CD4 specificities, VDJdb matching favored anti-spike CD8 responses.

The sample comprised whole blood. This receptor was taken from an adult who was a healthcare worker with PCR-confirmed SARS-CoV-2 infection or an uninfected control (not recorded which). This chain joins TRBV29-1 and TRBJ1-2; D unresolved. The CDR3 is CSVEIDGYTF. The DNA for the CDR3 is TGCAGCGTTGAAATAGATGGCTACACCTTC.